Following are 15 T cell receptor beta chains from one sample sequenced in a study of Graves' ophthalmopathy and Graves' hyperthyroidism. The authors amplified TCR beta CDR3 regions, and they did so from RNA transcripts for repertoire sequencing. A first-round RT-PCR used HTBI primers, followed by a second-round multiplex PCR. TCRdb re-analysed the multiplex PCR reads in MiXCR, keeping a single row per CDR3 protein. The sample includes about 550,000 distinct CDR3 sequences, 35% to 45% of them seen just once. Specimen: peripheral blood or thyroid tissue (not recorded which). These receptors came from an adult man with Graves' hyperthyroidism.

This clonotype was found many times. The chain combines TRBV20-1 with TRBJ1-6, with TRBD1 identical over 7 bases. The V gene's germline CDR1 is DFQATT and CDR2 SNEGSKA (reference sequence). V trimming: 3 bases; J trimming: 7 bases; junction bases outside the gene matches: 9. The CDR3 covers 15 residues. The CDR3 DNA is TGCAGTGCTAGCCCCCCCCAGGGGGGAAATTCACCCCTCCACTTT. This translates into CSASPPQGGNSPLHF.

In this sample, this clonotype turned up a few times. The chain combines TRBV18 with TRBJ1-1; D not resolved. CDR3 length equals 14 residues. V was shortened by 3 bases and J by 2 bases, with 10 bases between the two germline ends. The V gene's germline CDR1 is KGHSH and CDR2 LQKENI. CDR3 loop: CASSPYTENTEAFF. The CDR3 DNA reads as TGTGCCAGCTCACCGTACACAGAAAACACTGAAGCTTTCTTT.

This clonotype has at least ten counts. The CDR3 DNA follows: TGTGCCAGCAGTGATGGACAGCAAAGTATTTATGGCTACACCTTC. Its protein product is CASSDGQQSIYGYTF. The rearrangement uses TRBV2 and TRBJ1-2; D may be TRBD1 (6 bases). Germline V gene data show CDR1 as SNHLY and CDR2 as FYNNEI. The CDR3 runs 15 residues. V gave up 3 bases and J gave up 5 bases, with 16 bases separating them.

This clonotype appeared a few times. V gene TRBV2 combines with J gene TRBJ2-3, with a weak D call TRBD2 (5 bases). CDR3 length: 14 residues. From germline, CDR1 is SNHLY and CDR2 FYNNEI. Trimming left V 4 bases short and J 5 bases short, with 13 bases between. CDR3 amino acids: CASSVVAGKDTQYF. In DNA form, the CDR3 reads TGTGCCAGCAGTGTGGTGGCCGGGAAAGATACGCAGTATTTT.

This clonotype was seen at least ten times. The CDR3 protein is CASSSGRQVNTEAFF. DNA for the CDR3: TGTGCCAGCAGCTCCGGGCGGCAGGTGAACACTGAAGCTTTCTTT. The gene calls are TRBV7-9 and TRBJ1-1; D unresolved. The CDR3 contains 15 residues. Per germline, CDR1 SEHNR and CDR2 FQNEAQ (reference sequence). V was pared by 4 bases and J by 0 bases, with 12 bases between.

The gene calls are TRBV4-2 and TRBJ1-2; D may be TRBD1 (5 bases). Trimming shortened V by 1 base and J by 4 bases, and 10 bases separated the two germline ends. Germline-derived CDR1 and CDR2 are LGHNA and YNFKEQ. The CDR3 runs 14 residues. CDR3 DNA sequence: TGTGCCAGCAGCCAAGGCGGTGGGGGCTATGGCTACACCTTC. Translated: CASSQGGGGYGYTF.

Many counts were recorded for this clonotype. The rearrangement links TRBV19 to TRBJ1-5; D remains ambiguous. This CDR3 comprises 16 residues. Deletions cut 1 base from V and 1 base from J, with 11 bases between. CDR1 is LNHDA and CDR2 is SQIVND in the germline V gene (reference sequence). In DNA, the CDR3 is TGTGCCAGTAGTATAGCTGGTGGGTCAAGCAATCAGCCCCAGCATTTT. Protein: CASSIAGGSSNQPQHF.

The V call is TRBV29-1, the J call TRBJ2-5; perhaps TRBD1 as D (6 bases). The CDR3 length is 15 residues. Per germline, CDR1 SQVTM and CDR2 ANQGSEA. Trimming stripped 0 bases from V and 1 base from J, with 12 bases between. For the CDR3, the DNA is TGCAGCGTTGAAGATCAGGGACAACTCCAAGAGACCCAGTACTTC. Protein product: CSVEDQGQLQETQYF.

With regard to this clonotype: Germline is not matched at one junction end, which may reflect a read error. This chain connects TRBV4-2 to TRBJ2-5; TRBD1 aligns across 9 bases. CDR1 and CDR2 (germline): LGHNA, YNFKEQ. The CDR3 spans 16 residues. In nucleotides, the CDR3 is TGTGCCAGCAGCCAAGAGATGGGGACAGGGCAAGAGGCCCAGTATTTC. Amino acid sequence: CASSQEMGTGQEAQYF.

The chain couples TRBV9 to TRBJ2-1, with 10 bases aligning to TRBD2. The CDR3 runs 16 residues. V was pared by 0 bases and J by 8 bases, with 8 bases of the junction left unmatched. The V gene's germline CDR1 is SGDLS and CDR2 YYNGEE. The DNA for the CDR3 is TGTGCCAGCAGCGTAGGAGGTAGCGGGAGGATGGATGAGCAGTTCTTC. Residues: CASSVGGSGRMDEQFF.

This clonotype was picked up many times. The gene calls are TRBV7-8 and TRBJ1-1, with a weak D call TRBD1 (6 bases). This CDR3 contains 14 residues. Per germline, CDR1 SGHVS and CDR2 FQNEAQ. V was shortened by 5 bases and J by 5 bases, with 15 bases between the two germline ends. In DNA form, the CDR3 reads TGTGCCAGCAGCCTCAGGGGTTTCGAGACTGAAGCTTTCTTT. Residues: CASSLRGFETEAFF.

The chain combines TRBV20-1 with TRBJ1-1; 9 bases agree with TRBD1. Germline assignment: CDR1 DFQATT and CDR2 SNEGSKA (reference sequence). The V gene end was trimmed by 2 bases and the J gene end by 2 bases; junction bases not matched to a gene: 6. The CDR3 is 15 residues long. In nucleotides, the CDR3 is TGCAGTGCTAGATCCTGGACAGGGGTTAACACTGAAGCTTTCTTT. This encodes CSARSWTGVNTEAFF.

Of note for this clonotype: Because the CDR3 is missing its conserved closing phenylalanine or tryptophan, this is likely a read error. The limits of the CDR3 on the DNA are not certain, so only TCRdb's listed CDR3 is given. This sequence joins TRBV29-1 and TRBJ1-3; TRBD1 is taken as the D call from the table, unchecked against the DNA. The CDR3 is made up of 10 amino acids, end residues included. Germline CDR1 is SQVTM and CDR2 is ANQGSEA. CDR3: CSVERDRGGT.

Points on this clonotype: This may stem from a read error, because a much larger clone lies one nucleotide away. This chain links TRBV12-3 or TRBV12-4 with TRBJ1-3, with 9 bases that match TRBD1. This CDR3 region has 15 residues. In nucleotides, the CDR3 is TGTGCCAGCAGGAACACAGGGGGCTCTGGAAACACCGTATATTTT. Translated, it gives CASRNTGGSGNTVYF.

The table lists this clonotype with many counts. This chain connects TRBV6-5 to TRBJ2-7; 8 bases match TRBD2. Per the germline V gene, CDR1 is MNHEY and CDR2 is SVGAGI. The CDR3 is 15 residues long. V lost 5 bases to trimming and J lost 0 bases; unmatched junction nucleotides: 6. The CDR3 bases are TGTGCCAGCAGTAACGCCGGGGGGGCCTCCTACGAGCAGTACTTC. Its translation: CASSNAGGASYEQYF.